The entry that follows covers one T cell receptor (beta chain) sequence. Its antigen is undetermined. From the reads, TCRdb called clonotypes with MiXCR, one entry per CDR3 protein. The sample consists of tens of thousands of distinct CDR3 sequences, 72% of them appearing once. The source of the sample is a study of type 1 regulatory T cells. As for the study in general: An in vitro protocol generated T-allo10, a Tr1-enriched, alloantigen-specific CD4 T cell product.

The graft donor-derived T-allo10 cells reportedly recognize host alloantigens, are anergic, and suppress alloantigen-specifically. V was cut by 0 bases and J by 6 bases, with 16 bases left in between. CDR1 and CDR2 (germline): SGHRS, YFSETQ. The CDR3 length is 16 residues. V and J are TRBV5-1 and TRBJ2-1; no firm D call. The receptor was isolated from a human donor in good health. The sequenced material came from cultured T cells, either the whole culture or a sorted T cell fraction (not recorded which). Subset meaning: Tr1-enriched cell product generated in vitro against host alloantigens. CDR3 sequence: CASSLEFQRPGNEQFF. The CDR3 coding sequence is TGCGCCAGCAGCTTGGAGTTCCAGCGTCCAGGCAATGAGCAGTTCTTC.